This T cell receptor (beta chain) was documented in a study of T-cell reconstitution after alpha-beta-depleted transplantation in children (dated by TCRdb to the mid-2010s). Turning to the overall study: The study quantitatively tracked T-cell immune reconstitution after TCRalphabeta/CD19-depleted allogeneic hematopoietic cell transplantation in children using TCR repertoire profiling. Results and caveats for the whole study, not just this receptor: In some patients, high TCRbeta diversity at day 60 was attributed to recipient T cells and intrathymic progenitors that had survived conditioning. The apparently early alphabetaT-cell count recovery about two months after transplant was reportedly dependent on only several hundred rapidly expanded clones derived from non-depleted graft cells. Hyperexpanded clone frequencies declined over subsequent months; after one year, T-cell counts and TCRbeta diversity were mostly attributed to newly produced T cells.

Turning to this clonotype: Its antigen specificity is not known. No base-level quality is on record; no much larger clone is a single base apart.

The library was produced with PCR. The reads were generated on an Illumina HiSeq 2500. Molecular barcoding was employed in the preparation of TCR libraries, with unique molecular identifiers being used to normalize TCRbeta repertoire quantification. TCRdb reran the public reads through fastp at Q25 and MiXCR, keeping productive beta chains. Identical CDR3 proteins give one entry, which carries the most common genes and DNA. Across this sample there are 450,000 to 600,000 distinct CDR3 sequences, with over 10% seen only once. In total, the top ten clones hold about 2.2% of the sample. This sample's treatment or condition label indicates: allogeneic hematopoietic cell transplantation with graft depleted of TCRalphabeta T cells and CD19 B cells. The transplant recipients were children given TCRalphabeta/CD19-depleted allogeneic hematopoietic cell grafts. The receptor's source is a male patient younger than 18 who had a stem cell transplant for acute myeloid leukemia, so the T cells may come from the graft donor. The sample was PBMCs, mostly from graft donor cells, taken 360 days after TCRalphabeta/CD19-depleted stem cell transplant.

The CDR3 region reads CASSPWDAGEQYF. The DNA is as follows: TGTGCCAGCTCACCATGGGATGCGGGCGAGCAGTACTTC. The sequence links TRBV18 to TRBJ2-7, with a tentative D gene TRBD2 over 5 matching bases. CDR3 length: 13 amino acids, cysteine to phenylalanine. Only the CDR3 DNA is retained, 39 bases long and in frame from the first base. The V end loses 2 bases and the J end loses 6 bases, and a stretch of 11 bases separates them. The germline V gene provides CDR1 KGHSH and CDR2 LQKENI.